A selection of T cell receptor beta chains follows, all from one sample in a study of human T cells and chemical hapten exposure. MiXCR, run by TCRdb on the RACE reads, gives a single entry per CDR3 protein. This table holds hundreds of thousands of distinct CDR3 sequences, around 6% found once. The specimen was whole blood, collected in connection with sensitization to the hapten diphenylcyclopropenone (DPC). The receptors here all came from a young woman with alopecia areata. Some clones in this sample may be carry-over from other donors' samples. Each CDR3 is given with its conserved first and last residue. The order of the fields is CDR3 protein, CDR3 length, V gene, J gene.

cdr3_aa: CASSYGKDQPQHF
cdr3_length: 13
v_call: TRBV6-6
j_call: TRBJ1-5

cdr3_aa: CASSYSSSIVTQYF
cdr3_length: 14
v_call: TRBV6-5
j_call: TRBJ2-5

cdr3_aa: CASSLDREDTEAFF
cdr3_length: 14
v_call: TRBV7-8
j_call: TRBJ1-1

cdr3_aa: CASNQDRGRGYTF
cdr3_length: 13
v_call: TRBV28
j_call: TRBJ1-2

cdr3_aa: CASSPGQALSYEQYF
cdr3_length: 15
v_call: TRBV7-9
j_call: TRBJ2-7

cdr3_aa: CASSQKSETQYF
cdr3_length: 12
v_call: TRBV7-2
j_call: TRBJ2-5

cdr3_aa: CASSFAGPPLSYEQYF
cdr3_length: 16
v_call: TRBV12-3/TRBV12-4
j_call: TRBJ2-7

cdr3_aa: CSVDRDPYGYTF
cdr3_length: 12
v_call: TRBV29-1
j_call: TRBJ1-2

cdr3_aa: CSADTGTGIYEQYF
cdr3_length: 14
v_call: TRBV20-1
j_call: TRBJ2-7

cdr3_aa: CASSPGAAKNIQYF
cdr3_length: 14
v_call: TRBV3-1
j_call: TRBJ2-4

cdr3_aa: CASGLDGNTIYF
cdr3_length: 12
v_call: TRBV12-5
j_call: TRBJ1-3

cdr3_aa: CASSQTSGTDEKLFF
cdr3_length: 15
v_call: TRBV12-3/TRBV12-4
j_call: TRBJ1-4

cdr3_aa: CASTGDEKLFF
cdr3_length: 11
v_call: TRBV28
j_call: TRBJ1-4

cdr3_aa: CSARDSLGQGYTF
cdr3_length: 13
v_call: TRBV20-1
j_call: TRBJ1-2

cdr3_aa: CASSSGRGLNTEAFF
cdr3_length: 15
v_call: TRBV13
j_call: TRBJ1-1

cdr3_aa: CASLWQDSTEAFF
cdr3_length: 13
v_call: TRBV2
j_call: TRBJ1-1

cdr3_aa: CASSQNRGRTTDTQYF
cdr3_length: 16
v_call: TRBV6-2/TRBV6-3
j_call: TRBJ2-3

cdr3_aa: CASSLGTGVPQPQHF
cdr3_length: 15
v_call: TRBV7-9
j_call: TRBJ1-5

cdr3_aa: CASSPDRGHTEAFF
cdr3_length: 14
v_call: TRBV7-3
j_call: TRBJ1-1

cdr3_aa: CASSNPNYGYTF
cdr3_length: 12
v_call: TRBV12-3/TRBV12-4
j_call: TRBJ1-2

cdr3_aa: CASRAWDRNYGYTF
cdr3_length: 14
v_call: TRBV5-6
j_call: TRBJ1-2

cdr3_aa: CASTLAGRGTEETQYF
cdr3_length: 16
v_call: TRBV19
j_call: TRBJ2-5

cdr3_aa: CASSSPIHWTRTGELFF
cdr3_length: 17
v_call: TRBV11-1
j_call: TRBJ2-2

cdr3_aa: CAISQDRRTTGELFF
cdr3_length: 15
v_call: TRBV10-3
j_call: TRBJ2-2

cdr3_aa: CASSRRDYSYEQYF
cdr3_length: 14
v_call: TRBV28
j_call: TRBJ2-7

cdr3_aa: CASSSTEGYEQYF
cdr3_length: 13
v_call: TRBV5-1
j_call: TRBJ2-7

cdr3_aa: CSVATFDSNQPQHF
cdr3_length: 14
v_call: TRBV29-1
j_call: TRBJ1-5

cdr3_aa: CASAPGHGANVLTF
cdr3_length: 14
v_call: TRBV7-9
j_call: TRBJ2-6

cdr3_aa: CASSYGDSGNTEAFF
cdr3_length: 15
v_call: TRBV6-2/TRBV6-3
j_call: TRBJ1-1

cdr3_aa: CASSLGQAGTFQETQYF
cdr3_length: 17
v_call: TRBV11-2
j_call: TRBJ2-5

cdr3_aa: CASSQDRAFSTAAIQETQYF
cdr3_length: 20
v_call: TRBV4-1
j_call: TRBJ2-5

cdr3_aa: CAGGAYGYTF
cdr3_length: 10
v_call: TRBV7-2
j_call: TRBJ1-2

cdr3_aa: CASRSGTEQETQYF
cdr3_length: 14
v_call: TRBV11-1
j_call: TRBJ2-5

cdr3_aa: CSVDQRSEAFF
cdr3_length: 11
v_call: TRBV29-1
j_call: TRBJ1-1

cdr3_aa: CASSAGTGNSPLHF
cdr3_length: 14
v_call: TRBV18
j_call: TRBJ1-6

cdr3_aa: CASSLRAYGYTF
cdr3_length: 12
v_call: TRBV13
j_call: TRBJ1-2

cdr3_aa: CASSEYGGNGLHF
cdr3_length: 13
v_call: TRBV25-1
j_call: TRBJ1-6

cdr3_aa: CATAGRGGDTQYF
cdr3_length: 13
v_call: TRBV3-1
j_call: TRBJ2-3

cdr3_aa: CASRPWGTVPHYEQYF
cdr3_length: 16
v_call: TRBV6-5
j_call: TRBJ2-7

cdr3_aa: CSVEDRGRGTYEQYF
cdr3_length: 15
v_call: TRBV29-1
j_call: TRBJ2-7

cdr3_aa: CASSSRDRGLRGYGYTF
cdr3_length: 17
v_call: TRBV7-3
j_call: TRBJ1-2

cdr3_aa: CASSQVQETQYF
cdr3_length: 12
v_call: TRBV3-1
j_call: TRBJ2-5

cdr3_aa: CASSFDRGTTEAFF
cdr3_length: 14
v_call: TRBV5-1
j_call: TRBJ1-1

cdr3_aa: CASSQEGLLGDTQYF
cdr3_length: 15
v_call: TRBV4-2
j_call: TRBJ2-3

cdr3_aa: CASSPHSTPRGSNQPQHF
cdr3_length: 18
v_call: TRBV6-6
j_call: TRBJ1-5

cdr3_aa: CASSQRQRQNTGELFF
cdr3_length: 16
v_call: TRBV11-2
j_call: TRBJ2-2

cdr3_aa: CSARPSEDTQYF
cdr3_length: 12
v_call: TRBV20-1
j_call: TRBJ2-3

cdr3_aa: CASSSRAGPAEAFF
cdr3_length: 14
v_call: TRBV7-9
j_call: TRBJ1-1

cdr3_aa: CASSHGDRPYEQYF
cdr3_length: 14
v_call: TRBV5-1
j_call: TRBJ2-7

cdr3_aa: CASSEDALAGANVLTF
cdr3_length: 16
v_call: TRBV2
j_call: TRBJ2-6

cdr3_aa: CATSARNNEQYF
cdr3_length: 12
v_call: TRBV24-1
j_call: TRBJ2-7

cdr3_aa: CASSPRAGLNSPLHF
cdr3_length: 15
v_call: TRBV7-9
j_call: TRBJ1-6

cdr3_aa: CASSSPRGDSPLHF
cdr3_length: 14
v_call: TRBV7-2
j_call: TRBJ1-6

cdr3_aa: CAIRTGGGQPQHF
cdr3_length: 13
v_call: TRBV10-3
j_call: TRBJ1-5

cdr3_aa: CASSLWQSTEAFF
cdr3_length: 13
v_call: TRBV28
j_call: TRBJ1-1

cdr3_aa: CASSLQRGVQETQYF
cdr3_length: 15
v_call: TRBV12-3/TRBV12-4
j_call: TRBJ2-5

cdr3_aa: CASSQVHRSTDTQYF
cdr3_length: 15
v_call: TRBV23-1
j_call: TRBJ2-3